Following are 13 T cell receptor beta chains from one sample sequenced in a study of cytomegalovirus exposure and HLA in healthy donors. PCR primers comprised 60 Vbeta and 13 Jbeta primers. Profiling relied on immunoSEQ multiplex PCR, and the TCRdb table lists in-frame clones only, not all of them. The sample includes over 150,000 clones, 77% seen only once; the top ten take 3.7%. The material sequenced was PBMCs. Source of these receptors: an older woman in good health and CMV-seropositive.

V and J are TRBV27 and TRBJ2-1, with 8 bases identical to TRBD1. The trim removed 5 bases at V and 9 bases at J, leaving 9 bases unmatched. Germline CDR1 reads MNHEY; CDR2 reads SMNVEV (reference sequence). The CDR3 covers 14 residues. The DNA for the CDR3 is TGTGCCAGCAGTGGACAGGGTAAAAGGGGTGAGCAGTTCTTC. Encoded protein: CASSGQGKRGEQFF.

The J gene is TRBJ2-7, the V gene TRBV19; TRBD1 matches at 8 bases. This CDR3 is 14 amino acids long. Losses at the gene ends were 7 bases for V and 5 bases for J; bases not matched to a gene: 10. The germline gives CDR1 LNHDA, CDR2 SQIVND (reference sequence). CDR3 in amino acids: CASNQPGQGNEQYF. The DNA of the CDR3 is TGTGCCAGTAACCAGCCCGGACAGGGCAACGAGCAGTACTTC.

V gene TRBV5-4 combines with J gene TRBJ1-1, with TRBD1 identical over 10 bases. The CDR3 is made up of 14 amino acids. Germline trimming cut 4 bases from V and 6 bases from J; bases unmatched to any gene: 6. Germline CDR1 and CDR2: SGHNT and YYREEE (reference sequence). The DNA of the CDR3 is TGTGCCAGCAGCGGGGGACAGGGGAAGGCTGAAGCTTTCTTT. Translated: CASSGGQGKAEAFF.

The chain carries TRBV7-2 and TRBJ2-7; 10 bases line up with TRBD2. The CDR3 has 14 residues. The junction had 6 bases not matched to a gene; V was cut back by 6 bases and J by 4 bases. Germline CDR1 reads SGHTA; CDR2 reads FQGNSA. In nucleotides, the CDR3 is TGTGCCAGCAGACCTAGCGGGGGACTATACGAGCAGTACTTC. Amino acid sequence: CASRPSGGLYEQYF. The complete variable domain, with remaining parts taken from reference TRBV7-2 and TRBJ2-7, reads GAGVSQSPSNKVTEKGKDVELRCDPISGHTALYWYRQSLGQGLEFLIYFQGNSAPDKSGLPSDRFSAERTGGSVSTLTIQRTQQEDSAVYLCASRPSGGLYEQYFGPGTRLTVT.

J is TRBJ2-7 and V is TRBV19; 7 bases are a match to TRBD1. Unmatched junction bases numbered 4, after V lost 4 bases and J lost 4 bases. The CDR3 sequence is 13 residues long. Germline loops: CDR1 LNHDA, CDR2 SQIVND (reference sequence). The CDR3 region has the DNA TGTGCCAGTAGTAGACAGGGTTGGTACGAGCAGTACTTC. This translates into CASSRQGWYEQYF.

This clone is judged medium-sized. This sequence joins TRBV2 and TRBJ2-3; a weak D match, TRBD2 (7 bases). Deletions cut 8 bases from V and 2 bases from J, with 14 bases between. The CDR3 loop spans 14 amino acids. In germline, CDR1 is SNHLY, CDR2 FYNNEI. The chain's CDR3 is CASWGRGATDTQYF. The CDR3 region has the DNA TGTGCCAGCTGGGGGAGGGGGGCCACAGATACGCAGTATTTT.

This clone has only a few counts. The chain is built from TRBV6-1 and TRBJ1-5; D gene unclear. The germline V and J ends were trimmed by 6 bases and 0 bases, with 12 bases remaining between them. Germline V gene lookup returns CDR1 MNHNS and CDR2 SASEGT. This CDR3 is 15 amino acids long. The CDR3 bases are TGTGCCAGCAGACCTCATGAGAATAGCAATCAGCCCCAGCATTTT. Its translation is CASRPHENSNQPQHF.

V usage is TRBV19 and J usage is TRBJ1-2, with 10 bases fitting TRBD1. Trimming at V came to 5 bases and at J to 8 bases, leaving 11 bases not matched to a gene. This CDR3 region has 15 residues. Germline-derived CDR1 and CDR2 are LNHDA and SQIVND (reference sequence). The CDR3 here is CASSPGTGESFGYTF. The CDR3 DNA is TGTGCCAGTAGTCCCGGGACAGGGGAGTCGTTCGGCTACACCTTC. Based on the CDR3 plus reference TRBV19 and TRBJ1-2, the full variable domain is DGGITQSPKYLFRKEGQNVTLSCEQNLNHDAMYWYRQDPGQGLRLIYYSQIVNDFQKGDIAEGYSVSREKKESFPLTVTSAQKNPTAFYLCASSPGTGESFGYTFGSGTRLTVV.

The chain carries TRBV21-1 and TRBJ2-1; TRBD2, as called in the table, went unchecked against the DNA. TRBV21-1 represents a pseudogene. The CDR3 sequence is 14 residues long. The CDR3 protein is CASSKGTVSNEQFF. In DNA form, the CDR3 reads TGTGCCAGCAGCAAAGGTACGGTCTCCAATGAGCAGTTCTTC.

Only a few counts were recorded for this clone. CDR3 residues: CASSRTGSPGAPLHF. The CDR3 nucleotides read TGTGCCAGCAGTCGTACAGGGTCCCCAGGAGCACCCCTCCACTTT. This chain uses TRBV7-9 with TRBJ1-6; perhaps TRBD1 as D (6 bases). V dropped 6 bases and J dropped 11 bases, with 20 bases sitting between them. This CDR3 has 15 residues. The germline V gene encodes CDR1 SEHNR and CDR2 FQNEAQ (reference sequence).

The CDR3 is CASSLLPDISREQYF. For the CDR3, the DNA is TGCGCCAGCAGCTTGCTTCCCGATATAAGCCGCGAGCAGTACTTC. The chain employs TRBV5-1 and TRBJ2-7; D call uncertain. CDR3 length: 15 residues. V gave up 1 base and J gave up 6 bases, with 17 bases separating them. The germline V gene has CDR1 SGHRS and CDR2 YFSETQ.

V is TRBV5-1 and J is TRBJ2-7; 10 bases agree with TRBD1. Losses at the gene ends were 0 bases for V and 6 bases for J; bases not matched to a gene: 3. CDR3 size: 14 residues. Germline CDR1 and CDR2: SGHRS and YFSETQ. CDR3 sequence reads: CASSLEGQGFEQYF. The DNA for the CDR3 is TGCGCCAGCAGCTTGGAGGGACAGGGGTTCGAGCAGTACTTC.

This CDR3 reads CASSRPTSGNYEQYF. In DNA, the CDR3 is TGTGCCAGCAGCCGACCGACTAGCGGAAACTACGAGCAGTACTTC. V and J are TRBV4-2 and TRBJ2-5, with 9 positions matching TRBD2. Judging by the DNA end, TRBJ2-7 fits better; the J call may be wrong. The CDR3 runs to 15 residues. Looked up from germline, CDR1 is LGHNA and CDR2 is YNFKEQ.